A single sample gave rise to the 23 T cell receptor beta chains below, sequenced in a study of T cell changes during pregnancy in multiple sclerosis. The protocol was immunoSEQ multiplex PCR, while the TCRdb copy is restricted to in-frame clones and leaves out a portion. The table lists more than 75,000 clones, roughly 93% of them singletons. The sample in question was peripheral blood, obtained in the third trimester of pregnancy. Receptor source: a female donor with multiple sclerosis, enrolled in a pregnancy study.

The gene calls are TRBV7-9 and TRBJ2-1; 12 bases line up with TRBD2. This CDR3 comprises 15 residues. V gave up 6 bases and J gave up 3 bases; unmatched junction bases: 3. The V gene's germline CDR1 is SEHNR and CDR2 FQNEAQ (reference sequence). The CDR3 here is CASRRLAGDYNEQFF. CDR3 DNA sequence: TGTGCCAGCAGGCGACTAGCGGGGGACTACAATGAGCAGTTCTTC. Full variable domain (rest looked up from reference TRBV7-9 and TRBJ2-1): DTGVSQNPRHKITKRGQNVTFRCDPISEHNRLYWYRQTLGQGPEFLTYFQNEAQLEKSRLLSDRFSAERPKGSFSTLEIQRTEQGDSAMYLCASRRLAGDYNEQFFGPGTRLTVL.

V gene TRBV4-1 combines with J gene TRBJ1-1, with 8 bases matching TRBD1. With V trimmed by 0 bases and J by 0 bases, 12 bases remained unmatched. CDR3 size: 19 residues. In germline, CDR1 is MGHRA, CDR2 YSYEKL. CDR3 DNA sequence: TGCGCCAGCAGCCAAGATCCCGACAGGGGCGACGTAATGAACACTGAAGCTTTCTTT. Amino acid sequence: CASSQDPDRGDVMNTEAFF.

The V gene is TRBV7-6, the J gene TRBJ2-1; D not resolved. The V end lost 2 bases, the J end lost 3 bases, and 2 bases lay between the germline ends. The CDR3 length is 12 residues. Per the germline V gene, CDR1 is SGHVS and CDR2 is FNYEAQ. Here the CDR3 reads CASSLYYNEQFF. The CDR3, as DNA: TGTGCCAGCAGCTTATACTACAATGAGCAGTTCTTC. The full variable domain, with the rest looked up from reference TRBV7-6 and TRBJ2-1, is GAGVSQSPRYKVTKRGQDVALRCDPISGHVSLYWYRQALGQGPEFLTYFNYEAQQDKSGLPNDRFSAERPEGSISTLTIQRTEQRDSAMYRCASSLYYNEQFFGPGTRLTVL.

The gene calls are TRBV7-3 and TRBJ2-7, with 7 bases lining up with TRBD1. With 4 bases clipped from V and 2 bases from J, the junction kept 5 bases outside the gene matches. The CDR3 consists of 14 residues. Germline CDR1 SGHTA, CDR2 FQGTGA. CDR3 sequence reads: CASSSDGTAYEQYF. The CDR3 DNA sequence: TGTGCCAGCAGCTCTGATGGGACAGCCTACGAGCAGTACTTC.

For the CDR3, the DNA is TGTGCCAGCGGGGACGAGGGGGACGAGCAGTACTTC. Its protein is CASGDEGDEQYF. This chain joins TRBV5-6 and TRBJ2-7; D is perhaps TRBD1 (6 bases). V lost 7 bases, J lost 5 bases, and 13 bases lay in between. This CDR3 comprises 12 residues. Germline CDR1 is SGHDT and CDR2 is YYEEEE.

The chain is built from TRBV4-1 and TRBJ2-7; a possible D gene is TRBD1 (6 bases). Trimming removed 4 bases at V and 2 bases at J, with 15 bases between. The CDR3 runs 15 residues. The germline CDR1 and CDR2 sequences are MGHRA and YSYEKL. The CDR3 DNA sequence: TGCGCCAGCAGCCTAGCCGGGACACCGACCTACGAGCAGTACTTC. It codes for CASSLAGTPTYEQYF.

The rearrangement joins TRBV2 to TRBJ2-2, with 9 bases that match TRBD2. Trimming removed 4 bases from V and 0 bases from J; junction bases left unmatched: 9. CDR1 and CDR2 (germline): SNHLY, FYNNEI. This CDR3 region has 18 residues. The CDR3 nucleotides are TGTGCCAGCAGTGTGGGCGAAGCGGGGGGACCGAACACCGGGGAGCTGTTTTTT. This encodes CASSVGEAGGPNTGELFF.

The J gene is TRBJ2-1, the V gene TRBV18; TRBD1 aligns across 10 bases. V trimming: 3 bases; J trimming: 7 bases; junction bases outside the gene matches: 3. This CDR3 is built from 14 residues. Germline-derived CDR1 and CDR2 are KGHSH and LQKENI. The CDR3 DNA reads TGTGCCAGCTCACCCCCGGGACAGGGGAATGAGCAGTTCTTC. This gives the protein CASSPPGQGNEQFF.

The CDR3 nucleotides are TGTGCCAGTAGTGAGGGACTAGCGGACCAAGAGACCCAGTACTTC. As protein: CASSEGLADQETQYF. The rearrangement links TRBV19 to TRBJ2-5; 11 nucleotides match TRBD2. After removal of 5 bases from V and 0 bases from J, the junction contained 2 bases not matched to a gene. The CDR3 consists of 15 residues. Germline V gives CDR1 LNHDA, CDR2 SQIVND (reference sequence). The full variable domain, completed using reference TRBV19 and TRBJ2-5, is DGGITQSPKYLFRKEGQNVTLSCEQNLNHDAMYWYRQDPGQGLRLIYYSQIVNDFQKGDIAEGYSVSREKKESFPLTVTSAQKNPTAFYLCASSEGLADQETQYFGPGTRLLVL.

The chain has TRBV11-2 and TRBJ2-1, with 7 positions matching TRBD1. The CDR3 extends over 15 amino acids. The germline CDR1 and CDR2 sequences are SGHAT and FQNNGV. With V trimmed by 6 bases and J by 4 bases, 9 bases remained unmatched. The chain's CDR3 is CASSRYRGSYNEQFF. For the CDR3, the DNA is TGTGCCAGCAGTCGTTACAGGGGAAGTTACAATGAGCAGTTCTTC.

V usage is TRBV9 and J usage is TRBJ1-1, with TRBD1 matching over 7 bases. The CDR3 runs 14 residues. Germline V CDR1 and CDR2: SGDLS, YYNGEE. V was pared by 0 bases and J by 7 bases, with 6 bases of the junction left unmatched. Here the CDR3 reads CASSVVPGQREAFF. CDR3 coding DNA: TGTGCCAGCAGCGTAGTGCCGGGACAGCGTGAAGCTTTCTTT.

The chain is built from TRBV19 and TRBJ2-3; 12 bases match TRBD2. CDR1 is LNHDA, CDR2 SQIVND, per germline (reference sequence). The CDR3 length is 18 residues. V shed 3 bases and J 4 bases; nucleotides not matched to a gene: 11. The CDR3 nucleotides are TGTGCCAGTAGTATTCTCCCTTCGACTAGCGGGGGATCAGATACGCAGTATTTT. Its protein product is CASSILPSTSGGSDTQYF.

The chain is built from TRBV29-1 and TRBJ1-1; D call uncertain. This CDR3 is 12 amino acids long. Trimming removed 6 bases from V and 6 bases from J, with 14 bases in between. Germline V gene lookup returns CDR1 SQVTM and CDR2 ANQGSEA. The CDR3 nucleotides are TGCAGCGTAGCAGGAGGGTACGCTGAAGCTTTCTTT. Translation gives CSVAGGYAEAFF.

This rearrangement joins TRBV5-5 to TRBJ2-7; possible D gene TRBD2, 5 bases. CDR3 size: 12 residues. The germline gives CDR1 SGHKS, CDR2 YYEKEE (reference sequence). Deletions cut 4 bases from V and 2 bases from J, with 7 bases between. The chain's CDR3 is CASSVGTYEQYF. CDR3 sequence (DNA): TGTGCCAGCAGCGTCGGGACCTACGAGCAGTACTTC.

This chain connects TRBV5-1 to TRBJ2-2, with 7 bases matching TRBD1. J lost 3 bases, V lost 0 bases, and 5 bases had no gene match. Germline assignment: CDR1 SGHRS and CDR2 YFSETQ. The CDR3 has 16 amino acids. The DNA for the CDR3 is TGCGCCAGCAGCTTGGGAGGGGGCCCCGACACCGGGGAGCTGTTTTTT. Amino acid sequence: CASSLGGGPDTGELFF.

This chain joins TRBV10-1 and TRBJ2-1, with 8 nucleotides matching TRBD1. The CDR3 contains 14 residues. Trimming cost V 7 bases and J 6 bases; bases outside gene matches: 8. Per germline, CDR1 WNHNN and CDR2 SYGVQD (reference sequence). This CDR3 reads CASTRGQGSNEQFF. The CDR3 DNA reads TGCGCCAGCACCCGAGGACAGGGTTCCAATGAGCAGTTCTTC.

The chain has TRBV7-6 and TRBJ1-5; maybe TRBD1 (5 bases). Germline V gene lookup returns CDR1 SGHVS and CDR2 FNYEAQ. V gave up 3 bases and J gave up 7 bases, with 13 bases separating them. The CDR3 totals 14 residues. The CDR3 nucleotides read TGTGCCAGCAGCTTGGGGGGGGAAGGCCAGCCCCAGCATTTT. Translation gives CASSLGGEGQPQHF. The full variable domain, rest sourced from reference TRBV7-6 and TRBJ1-5, is GAGVSQSPRYKVTKRGQDVALRCDPISGHVSLYWYRQALGQGPEFLTYFNYEAQQDKSGLPNDRFSAERPEGSISTLTIQRTEQRDSAMYRCASSLGGEGQPQHFGDGTRLSIL.

The chain joins TRBV9 to TRBJ1-2; TRBD1 matches at 12 bases. V shed 3 bases, J shed 8 bases, and the junction held 8 bases outside the gene matches. This CDR3 has 15 residues. Per the germline V gene, CDR1 is SGDLS and CDR2 is YYNGEE. CDR3 residues: CASSGSGTGGDGYTF. In DNA, the CDR3 is TGTGCCAGCAGCGGCTCCGGGACAGGGGGCGACGGCTACACCTTC.

The V and J genes are TRBV30 and TRBJ1-5; weak D call: TRBD1 (5 bases). The germline V gene has CDR1 GTSNPN and CDR2 SVGIG (reference sequence). The CDR3 sequence is 14 residues long. The V end lost 0 bases, the J end lost 1 base, and 7 bases lay between the germline ends. The CDR3 is CAWSVDSSNQPQHF. DNA for the CDR3: TGTGCCTGGAGTGTCGACAGCAGCAATCAGCCCCAGCATTTT.

V gene TRBV7-6 combines with J gene TRBJ1-5; the match to TRBD1 covers 8 bases. The CDR3 runs 15 residues. Germline V CDR1 and CDR2: SGHVS, FNYEAQ. J gave up 3 bases and V 2 bases, and 3 bases lay outside the gene matches. The CDR3 DNA reads TGTGCCAGCAGCTTAAAGACAGGGGCCAATCAGCCCCAGCATTTT. Its translation is CASSLKTGANQPQHF. The full variable domain, in which reference TRBV7-6 and TRBJ1-5 provide the parts outside the CDR3, is GAGVSQSPRYKVTKRGQDVALRCDPISGHVSLYWYRQALGQGPEFLTYFNYEAQQDKSGLPNDRFSAERPEGSISTLTIQRTEQRDSAMYRCASSLKTGANQPQHFGDGTRLSIL.

The rearrangement uses TRBV4-2 and TRBJ1-2, with D perhaps matching TRBD1 (6 bases). The V gene's germline CDR1 is LGHNA and CDR2 YNFKEQ. The CDR3 contains 15 residues. Between the trimmed V and J ends, which lost 4 bases and 6 bases, there was a span of 18 bases. The CDR3 nucleotides are TGTGCCAGCAGCCCAAGGGGGACGGAAAGGAATGGCTACACCTTC. Its translation is CASSPRGTERNGYTF.

V and J are TRBV15 and TRBJ2-7; maybe TRBD2 (5 bases). Germline values: CDR1 LNHNV, CDR2 YYDKDF (reference sequence). The CDR3 loop spans 14 amino acids. V was trimmed by 0 bases and J by 1 base, leaving 7 bases between them. This CDR3 reads CATSRDTGSYEQYF. The CDR3 DNA sequence: TGTGCCACCAGCAGAGATACGGGGTCCTACGAGCAGTACTTC.

This chain uses TRBV27 with TRBJ1-6, with TRBD1 identical over 7 bases. With 5 bases clipped from V and 5 bases from J, the junction kept 18 bases outside the gene matches. In germline, CDR1 is MNHEY, CDR2 SMNVEV (reference sequence). The CDR3 loop spans 19 amino acids. CDR3 nucleotide sequence: TGTGCCAGCAGTCGACAGGGTTCGAATTTACATACCAATAATTCACCCCTCCACTTT. Translating it yields CASSRQGSNLHTNNSPLHF.